This paragraph covers one T cell receptor beta chain sequence. Its antigen is as yet unknown. Germline CDR1 and CDR2: MNHEY and SMNVEV (reference sequence). The V segment lost 10 bases and the J segment 5 bases; nucleotides outside the gene matches: 25. CDR3 length: 18 amino acids. The sample belongs to a study of cytomegalovirus exposure and HLA in healthy donors. Regarding the study as a whole: In vitro testing confirmed a few CMV-associated chains as specific for CMV antigens.

Produced via immunoSEQ multiplex PCR; TCRdb's table is partial and in-frame only. Here the sample spans tens of thousands of clones, approximately 92% being singletons. The rearrangement joins TRBV27 to TRBJ1-1; TRBD1 agrees at 7 bases. The sequenced sample consisted of PBMCs. The clonotype comes from a man aged 18 to 35 in good health and CMV-seronegative. DNA for the CDR3: TGTGCCACCTTCAACCGAATCAATACAGGGGTAGGTTTTACTGAAGCTTTCTTT. Translated: CATFNRINTGVGFTEAFF.